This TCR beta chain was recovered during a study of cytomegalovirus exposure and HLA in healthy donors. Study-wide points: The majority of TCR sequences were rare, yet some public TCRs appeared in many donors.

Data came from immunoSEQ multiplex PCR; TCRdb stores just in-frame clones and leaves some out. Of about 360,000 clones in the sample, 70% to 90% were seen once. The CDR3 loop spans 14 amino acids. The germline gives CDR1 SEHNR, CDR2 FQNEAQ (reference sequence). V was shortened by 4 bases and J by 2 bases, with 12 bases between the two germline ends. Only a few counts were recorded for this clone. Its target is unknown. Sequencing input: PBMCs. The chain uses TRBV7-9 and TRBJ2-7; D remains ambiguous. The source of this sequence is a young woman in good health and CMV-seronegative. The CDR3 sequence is CASSWVIRPYEQYF. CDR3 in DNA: TGTGCCAGCAGCTGGGTAATCAGGCCCTACGAGCAGTACTTC. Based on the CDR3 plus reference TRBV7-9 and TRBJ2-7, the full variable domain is DTGVSQNPRHKITKRGQNVTFRCDPISEHNRLYWYRQTLGQGPEFLTYFQNEAQLEKSRLLSDRFSAERPKGSFSTLEIQRTEQGDSAMYLCASSWVIRPYEQYFGPGTRLTVT.